The entry that follows covers one T cell receptor beta chain sequence. The antigen remains undetermined. The germline CDR1 and CDR2 sequences are MNHNY and SVGAGI (reference sequence). The CDR3 is 14 amino acids. V gave up 6 bases and J gave up 8 bases, with 19 bases separating them. The data belong to a study of T cell responses to AZD1222 COVID-19 vaccine. Study-level findings and limits: Recipients of two AZD1222 doses showed rising Spike-specific TCR breadth and depth. Just 5 or 6 AZD1222 recipients tested seropositive at baseline. Only after the peak T cell response were repertoires sampled.

Second-dose groups at about 4 or about 12 weeks were pooled. Clones were read by immunoSEQ multiplex PCR, and TCRdb kept only the in-frame ones, dropping some. The sample lists approximately 160,000 clones, approximately 94% seen once, with 4.5% to 5.5% in the top ten. The chain carries TRBV6-6 and TRBJ1-2, with D maybe TRBD1 (5 bases). This clonotype was obtained from an adult who received the AZD1222 COVID-19 vaccine. The sample in question was peripheral blood, obtained 28 days after the second AZD1222 dose. CDR3 protein: CASRPTGARVGYTF. CDR3 bases: TGTGCCAGCAGACCAACCGGGGCCCGAGTCGGCTACACCTTC.